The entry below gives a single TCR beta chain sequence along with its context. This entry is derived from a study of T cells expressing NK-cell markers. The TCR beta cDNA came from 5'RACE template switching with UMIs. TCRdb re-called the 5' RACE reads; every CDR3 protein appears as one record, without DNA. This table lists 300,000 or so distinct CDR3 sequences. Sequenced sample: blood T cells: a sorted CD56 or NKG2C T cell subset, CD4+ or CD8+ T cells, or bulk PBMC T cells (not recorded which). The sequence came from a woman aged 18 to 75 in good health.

The CDR3: CASSLDPGGEQYF. The chain employs TRBV7-2 and TRBJ2-7; TCRdb selects TRBD1, and the lack of DNA leaves this call unchecked. CDR3 length: 13 residues. The germline CDR1 and CDR2 sequences are SGHTA and FQGNSA.